The T cell receptor beta chain described here comes from a study of blood T cell repertoires in COVID-19. Germline V gives CDR1 WNHNN, CDR2 SYGVQD (reference sequence). This CDR3 spans 15 amino acids. After removal of 7 bases from V and 3 bases from J, the junction contained 9 bases not matched to a gene. Using immunoSEQ multiplex PCR, the repertoire was profiled, and TCRdb retains in-frame clones only, with some absent. The table has under 250,000 clones, 83% seen once; the top ten hold 4.8%. Grouping used clinical history reported by participants in a survey and questionnaire. A case of COVID-19 had been met by exposed participants within 2 weeks before study entry.

The genes are TRBV10-1 and TRBJ1-1; 9 nucleotides match TRBD1. The TCR originated in a woman between 50 and 59 years old who had been exposed to COVID-19. The sample was PBMCs or T cells enriched from blood (not recorded which). Here the CDR3 DNA reads TGCGCCAGCATTAAGGACAGGGGCCGCCACACTGAAGCTTTCTTT. Its translation: CASIKDRGRHTEAFF.